This TCR beta chain was identified in a study of blood T cells in healthy people across ages. General study results and limits: Correlation between TCR beta diversity and naive T cell percentage was strong. Greater diversity and more naive CD4+ cells were seen in long-lived donors than in aged donors.

With V trimmed by 6 bases and J by 1 base, 6 bases remained unmatched. Germline assignment: CDR1 SGHDN and CDR2 FVKESK. The length of the CDR3 is 15 residues. PBMCs were isolated at a quantity of at least 6 million per sample. Details on this clonotype: The target antigen is unknown.

Next came a second PCR, run for roughly 7 to 12 cycles, which used a sample-barcoded 5' primer along with a J-beta primer mix. TCRdb analysed the 5' RACE reads with MiXCR anew, one entry per CDR3 protein. Of 650,000 to 1,000,000 distinct CDR3 sequences listed, 30% to 45% are singletons. This chain uses TRBV14 with TRBJ2-3; 8 nucleotides line up with TRBD1. Source material: blood. The origin of this receptor is a man younger than 35 in good health. This CDR3 is CASRRTGRRTDTQYF. As DNA, the CDR3 is TGTGCCAGCAGACGGACAGGGCGACGCACAGATACGCAGTATTTT.